The clone carrying this TCR beta chain has only a few counts. What it binds is not known. The data originate from a study of T cells after yellow fever vaccination. Template-switching 5'RACE yielded the TCR cDNA; a universal primer site and UMIs were added in the process. TCRdb processed the 5' RACE reads anew with MiXCR; each CDR3 protein has one entry. The sample lists about 320,000 distinct CDR3 sequences, around 4.4% occurring once. The ends lost 5 bases at V and 6 bases at J; junction bases unmatched: 9. CDR1 MGHDK and CDR2 SYGVNS come from the germline V gene. This CDR3 comprises 15 residues. Study findings and constraints: Only a minor proportion of clonotypes was detected across both CD4 and CD8 compartments. Weaker overall was a secondary response that nonetheless peaked faster, on day 5 versus 15. After the booster, about 95% of CD4 and roughly nine tenths of CD8 primary-response clones were re-detected.

This clonotype was obtained from a man aged 18 to 29 who received the YFV17D yellow fever vaccine. The sequenced sample was PBMCs, obtained 15 days after the yellow fever booster vaccination. The chain couples TRBV25-1 to TRBJ2-7, with 11 bases matching TRBD1. Here the CDR3 DNA reads TGTGCCAGCAGTCTACCGGGACAGGGGGTGGGCGAGCAGTACTTC. Translating it yields CASSLPGQGVGEQYF.